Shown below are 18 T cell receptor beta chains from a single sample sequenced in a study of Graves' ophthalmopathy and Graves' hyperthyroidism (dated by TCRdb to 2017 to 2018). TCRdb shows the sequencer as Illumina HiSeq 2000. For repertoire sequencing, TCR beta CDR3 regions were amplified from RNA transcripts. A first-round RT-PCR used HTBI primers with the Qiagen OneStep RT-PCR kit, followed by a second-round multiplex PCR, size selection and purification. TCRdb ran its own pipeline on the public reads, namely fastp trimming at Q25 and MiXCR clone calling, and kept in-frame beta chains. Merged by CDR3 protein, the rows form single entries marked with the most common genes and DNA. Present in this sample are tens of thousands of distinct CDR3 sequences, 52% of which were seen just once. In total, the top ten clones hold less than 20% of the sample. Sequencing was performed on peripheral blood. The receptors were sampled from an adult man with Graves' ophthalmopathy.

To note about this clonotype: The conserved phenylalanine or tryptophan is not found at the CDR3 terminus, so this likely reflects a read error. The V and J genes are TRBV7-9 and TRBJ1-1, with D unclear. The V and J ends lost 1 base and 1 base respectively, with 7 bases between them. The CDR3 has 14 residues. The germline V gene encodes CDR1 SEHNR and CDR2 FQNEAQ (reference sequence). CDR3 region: CASSLEDGNTEAFC. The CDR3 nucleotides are TGTGCCAGCAGCTTAGAGGACGGGAACACTGAAGCTTTCTGT.

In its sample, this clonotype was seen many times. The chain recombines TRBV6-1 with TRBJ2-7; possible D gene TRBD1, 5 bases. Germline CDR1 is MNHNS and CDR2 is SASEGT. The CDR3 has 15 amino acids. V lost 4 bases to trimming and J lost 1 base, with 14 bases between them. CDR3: CASSGGEAGSYEQYV. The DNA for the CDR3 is TGTGCCAGCAGTGGGGGCGAGGCAGGTTCCTACGAGCAGTACGTC.

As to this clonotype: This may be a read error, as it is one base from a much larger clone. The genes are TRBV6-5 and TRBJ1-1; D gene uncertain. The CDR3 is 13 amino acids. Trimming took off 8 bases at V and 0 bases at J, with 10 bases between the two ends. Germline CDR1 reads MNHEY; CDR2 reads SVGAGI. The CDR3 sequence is CASGMVMNTEAFF. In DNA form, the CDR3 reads TGTGCCAGCGGTATGGTCATGAACACTGAAGCTTTCTTT.

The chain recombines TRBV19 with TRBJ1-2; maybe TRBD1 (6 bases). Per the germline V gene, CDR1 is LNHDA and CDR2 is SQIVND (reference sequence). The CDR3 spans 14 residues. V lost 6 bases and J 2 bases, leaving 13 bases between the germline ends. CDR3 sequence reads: CASSRADSNYGYTF. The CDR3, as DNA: TGTGCCAGTAGCCGAGCGGACAGCAACTATGGCTACACCTTC.

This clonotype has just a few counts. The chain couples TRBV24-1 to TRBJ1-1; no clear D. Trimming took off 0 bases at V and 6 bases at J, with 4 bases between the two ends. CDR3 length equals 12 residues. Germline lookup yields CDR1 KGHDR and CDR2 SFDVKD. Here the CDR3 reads CATSDLWPEAFF. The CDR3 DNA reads TGTGCCACCAGTGATTTGTGGCCTGAAGCTTTCTTT.

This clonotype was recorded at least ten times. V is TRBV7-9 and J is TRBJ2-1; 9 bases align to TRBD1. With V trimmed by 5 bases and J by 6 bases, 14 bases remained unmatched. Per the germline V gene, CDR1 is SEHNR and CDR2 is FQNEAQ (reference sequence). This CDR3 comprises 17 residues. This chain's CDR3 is CASSLATGGYKINEQFF. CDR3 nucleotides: TGTGCCAGCAGCCTCGCCACAGGGGGCTACAAAATCAATGAGCAGTTCTTC.

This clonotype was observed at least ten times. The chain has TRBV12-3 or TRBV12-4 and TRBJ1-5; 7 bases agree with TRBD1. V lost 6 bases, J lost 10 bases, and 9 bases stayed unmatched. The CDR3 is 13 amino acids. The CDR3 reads CASRSDRVGPQHF. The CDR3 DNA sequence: TGTGCCAGCAGATCTGACAGGGTGGGTCCCCAGCATTTT.

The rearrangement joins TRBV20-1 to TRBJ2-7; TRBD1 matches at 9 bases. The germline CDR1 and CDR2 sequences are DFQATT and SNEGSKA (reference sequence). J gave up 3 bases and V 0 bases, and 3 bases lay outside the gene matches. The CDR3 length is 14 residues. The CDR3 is CSARDVTGGYEQYF. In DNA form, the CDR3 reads TGCAGTGCTAGAGATGTGACAGGGGGCTACGAGCAGTACTTC.

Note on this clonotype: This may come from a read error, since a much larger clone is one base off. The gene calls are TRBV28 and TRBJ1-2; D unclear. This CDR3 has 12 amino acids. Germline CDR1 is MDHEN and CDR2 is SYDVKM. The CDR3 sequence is CASGLRGAGYTF. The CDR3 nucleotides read TGTGCCAGCGGTTTACGCGGCGCGGGCTACACCTTC.

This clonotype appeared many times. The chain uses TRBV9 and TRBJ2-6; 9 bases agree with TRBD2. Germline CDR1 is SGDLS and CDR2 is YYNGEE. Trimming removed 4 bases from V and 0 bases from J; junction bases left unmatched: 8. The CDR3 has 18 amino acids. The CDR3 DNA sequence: TGTGCCAGCAGCTCCCGACTAGCGGAAAACTCTGGGGCCAACGTCCTGACTTTC. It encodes CASSSRLAENSGANVLTF.

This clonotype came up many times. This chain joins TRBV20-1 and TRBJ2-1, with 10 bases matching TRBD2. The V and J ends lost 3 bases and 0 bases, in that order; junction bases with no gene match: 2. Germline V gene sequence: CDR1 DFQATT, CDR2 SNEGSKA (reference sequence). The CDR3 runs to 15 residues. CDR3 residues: CSASTSGVSYNEQFF. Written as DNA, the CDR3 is TGCAGTGCTAGTACTAGCGGGGTCTCCTACAATGAGCAGTTCTTC.

CDR3 protein: CSARDLGGKADYGYTF. The DNA of the CDR3 is TGCAGTGCTAGAGATCTAGGGGGCAAGGCTGACTATGGCTACACCTTC. The chain couples TRBV20-1 to TRBJ1-2; 7 bases agree with TRBD1. The CDR3 has 16 residues. CDR1 DFQATT and CDR2 SNEGSKA come from the germline V gene (reference sequence). With V trimmed by 0 bases and J by 3 bases, 10 bases remained unmatched.

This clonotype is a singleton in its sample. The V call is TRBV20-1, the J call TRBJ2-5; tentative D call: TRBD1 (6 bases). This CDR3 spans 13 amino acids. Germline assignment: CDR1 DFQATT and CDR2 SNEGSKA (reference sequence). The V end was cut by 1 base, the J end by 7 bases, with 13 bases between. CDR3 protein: CSARVPGQLTQYF. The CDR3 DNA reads TGCAGTGCTAGAGTCCCTGGACAGCTGACCCAGTACTTC.

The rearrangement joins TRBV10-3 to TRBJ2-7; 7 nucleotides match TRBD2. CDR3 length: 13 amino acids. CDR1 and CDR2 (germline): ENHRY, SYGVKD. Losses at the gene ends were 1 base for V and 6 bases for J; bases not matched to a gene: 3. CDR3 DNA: TGTGCCATCAGTGAGTGGGGGGGAGGCGAGCAGTACTTC. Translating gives CAISEWGGGEQYF.

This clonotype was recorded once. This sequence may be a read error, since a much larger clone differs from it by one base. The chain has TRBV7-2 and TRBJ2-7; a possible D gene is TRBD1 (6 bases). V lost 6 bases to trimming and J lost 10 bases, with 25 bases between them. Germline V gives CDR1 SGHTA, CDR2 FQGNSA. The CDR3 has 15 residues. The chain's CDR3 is CASSSTRDTYNEQYF. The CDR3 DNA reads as TGTGCCAGCAGTTCCACCCGGGACACCTACAATGAACAGTACTTC.

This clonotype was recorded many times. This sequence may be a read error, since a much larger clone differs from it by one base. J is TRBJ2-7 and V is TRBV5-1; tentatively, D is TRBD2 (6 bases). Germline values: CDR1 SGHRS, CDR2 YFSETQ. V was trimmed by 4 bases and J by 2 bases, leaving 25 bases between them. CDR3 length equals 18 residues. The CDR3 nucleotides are TGCGCCAGCAGCGGTGGGACTCGCGGCATGATATTCGCCTACGAGCAGTACTTC. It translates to CASSGGTRGMIFAYEQYF.

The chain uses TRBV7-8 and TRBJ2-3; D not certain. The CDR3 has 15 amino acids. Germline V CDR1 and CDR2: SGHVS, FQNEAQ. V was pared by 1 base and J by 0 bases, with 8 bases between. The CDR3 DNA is TGTGCCAGCAGCTTAGGGGTGGTCAGCACAGATACGCAGTATTTT. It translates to CASSLGVVSTDTQYF.

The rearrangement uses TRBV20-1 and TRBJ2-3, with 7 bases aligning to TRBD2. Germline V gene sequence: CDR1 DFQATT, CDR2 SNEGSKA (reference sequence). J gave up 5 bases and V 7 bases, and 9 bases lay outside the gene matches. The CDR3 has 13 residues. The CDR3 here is CSGEGTGRDTQYF. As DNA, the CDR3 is TGCAGTGGGGAGGGAACGGGTAGAGATACGCAGTATTTT.